What follows is one T cell receptor beta chain and its context. Its matching antigen is unknown. The data belong to a study of T cell responses to AZD1222 COVID-19 vaccine. V lost 0 bases, J lost 5 bases, and 15 bases lay in between. The length of the CDR3 is 17 residues. Germline assignment: CDR1 SGHDT and CDR2 YYEEEE. Study observations and caveats: Spike-spanning, vaccine-associated CD4 TCRs were dominant at 160-218 and 743-854. Elevations in Spike-specific TCR breadth and depth followed administration of two AZD1222 doses.

The protocol was immunoSEQ multiplex PCR, while the TCRdb copy is restricted to in-frame clones and leaves out a portion. In the table there are some 140,000 clones, about 91% of which are singletons. The sequence was obtained from an adult in good health. V is TRBV5-6 and J is TRBJ1-6; D is ambiguous. The sequencing here drew on peripheral blood, taken on day 0 of AZD1222 vaccination. Written as DNA, the CDR3 is TGTGCCAGCAGCTTGGGATTCGGGGTAAGGGATAATTCACCCCTCCACTTT. As protein: CASSLGFGVRDNSPLHF. The full variable domain, its missing parts supplied by reference TRBV5-6 and TRBJ1-6, is DAGVTQSPTHLIKTRGQQVTLRCSPKSGHDTVSWYQQALGQGPQFIFQYYEEEERQRGNFPDRFSGHQFPNYSSELNVNALLLGDSALYLCASSLGFGVRDNSPLHFGNGTRLTVT.